This T cell receptor (beta chain) is drawn from a study of cytomegalovirus exposure and HLA in healthy donors. Healthy bone marrow donors made up the donor group. For the donor in question, CMV serostatus went unrecorded. Primers included in the PCR were 60 Vbeta and 13 Jbeta primers. Using immunoSEQ multiplex PCR, the repertoire was profiled, and TCRdb retains in-frame clones only, with some absent. The profile shows 110,000 or so clones, roughly 69% of them singletons. Concerning this clone: Antigen unknown.

Unmatched junction bases numbered 10, after V lost 5 bases and J lost 4 bases. Germline CDR1 reads SNHLY; CDR2 reads FYNNEI. This CDR3 contains 16 residues. Regarding the study as a whole: Diagnosis of cytomegalovirus status made by the classifier reportedly showed high specificity and sensitivity. Around 18,000 TCR beta sequences were associated with HLA alleles at 0.05 false discovery rate in a later analysis.

V and J are TRBV2 and TRBJ1-2; 10 positions agree with TRBD1. The sequence was obtained from a human donor in good health. The sample comprised PBMCs. Written as DNA, the CDR3 is TGTGCCAGCAGTCCACTGACAGGGGGCGCCGGCTATGGCTACACCTTC. Amino acids: CASSPLTGGAGYGYTF.